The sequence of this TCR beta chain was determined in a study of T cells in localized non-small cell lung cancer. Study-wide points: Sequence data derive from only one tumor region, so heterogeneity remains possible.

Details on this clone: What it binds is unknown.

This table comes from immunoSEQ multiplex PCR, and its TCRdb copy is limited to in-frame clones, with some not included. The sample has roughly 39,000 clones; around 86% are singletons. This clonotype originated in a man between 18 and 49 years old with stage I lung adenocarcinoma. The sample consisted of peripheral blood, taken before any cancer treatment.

CDR3 sequence (DNA): TGCGCCAGCAGCCAAGATGGGGATGAGCAGTTCTTC. This translates into CASSQDGDEQFF. This chain connects TRBV4-1 to TRBJ2-1; D ambiguous. The germline CDR1 and CDR2 sequences are MGHRA and YSYEKL. This CDR3 spans 12 amino acids. Trimming removed 0 bases from V and 8 bases from J, with 5 bases in between.